A single sample gave rise to the 14 T cell receptor beta chains below, sequenced in a study of blood T cell repertoires in COVID-19. Profiled with immunoSEQ multiplex PCR; TCRdb holds only in-frame clones, not every one. The sample records some 98,000 clones, approximately 84% being singletons. The sample consisted of peripheral blood. These receptors came from a man between 65 and 85 years old with acute or convalescent COVID-19.

The chain has TRBV30 and TRBJ1-5; no firm D call. The CDR3 totals 14 residues. Germline values: CDR1 GTSNPN, CDR2 SVGIG (reference sequence). V lost 2 bases and J lost 2, with 10 bases in between. CDR3 amino acids: CAWSRNRGNQPQHF. The CDR3 DNA reads as TGTGCCTGGAGTAGGAACCGGGGCAATCAGCCCCAGCATTTT.

CDR3 region: CASRGTGAYEKLFF. The CDR3 DNA reads as TGTGCCAGCAGGGGGACAGGGGCTTATGAAAAACTGTTTTTT. The chain carries TRBV6-1 and TRBJ1-4; TRBD1 aligns across 10 bases. The CDR3 has 14 amino acids. Germline V gives CDR1 MNHNS, CDR2 SASEGT. Germline trimming cut 6 bases from V and 6 bases from J; bases unmatched to any gene: 4.

V and J are TRBV9 and TRBJ2-7; no firm D call. CDR3 length: 13 amino acids. The V and J ends lost 3 bases and 1 base respectively, with 8 bases between them. Germline lookup yields CDR1 SGDLS and CDR2 YYNGEE. DNA of the CDR3: TGTGCCAGCAGCGCCCCGGGTTCCTACGAGCAGTACTTC. This translates into CASSAPGSYEQYF.

This chain links TRBV11-1 with TRBJ2-7, with D unclear. The CDR3 spans 14 residues. Trimming pared 5 bases from V and 0 bases from J, leaving 11 bases between. CDR1 and CDR2 (germline): SGHAT, FQDESV (reference sequence). CDR3 DNA: TGTGCCAGCAGCCGCTTTGGGCCCTCCTACGAGCAGTACTTC. Translating it yields CASSRFGPSYEQYF. Looking up the rest from reference TRBV11-1 and TRBJ2-7 gives the full variable domain: EAEVAQSPRYKITEKSQAVAFWCDPISGHATLYWYRQILGQGPELLVQFQDESVVDDSQLPKDRFSAERLKGVDSTLKIQPAELGDSAMYLCASSRFGPSYEQYFGPGTRLTVT.

The genes are TRBV4-3 and TRBJ1-1, with unresolved D. With 1 base removed from V and 5 bases from J, the gap between germline ends came to 11 bases. The CDR3 contains 14 residues. Germline loops: CDR1 LGHNA, CDR2 YSLEER. The CDR3 is CASSQGKGGTEAFF. Written as DNA, the CDR3 is TGCGCCAGCAGCCAAGGGAAAGGCGGAACTGAAGCTTTCTTT.

This clone was seen only a few times. The CDR3 sequence is CASSETGEAFF. The CDR3 DNA follows: TGTGCCAGCAGTGAGACAGGCGAAGCTTTCTTT. This rearrangement joins TRBV2 to TRBJ1-1, with D tentatively TRBD1 (6 bases). V lost 3 bases to trimming and J lost 8 bases, with 7 bases between them. Germline-derived CDR1 and CDR2 are SNHLY and FYNNEI. The CDR3 totals 11 residues.

The chain couples TRBV2 to TRBJ1-1; 7 bases match TRBD1. The V and J ends lost 7 bases and 12 bases, in that order; junction bases with no gene match: 11. Germline V lookup: CDR1 SNHLY, CDR2 FYNNEI. The CDR3 spans 12 residues. CDR3 residues: CASNYRQGIPFF. The CDR3 nucleotides are TGTGCCAGCAACTATCGACAGGGTATACCTTTCTTT.

This rearrangement joins TRBV5-4 to TRBJ1-6; 7 positions match TRBD1. The CDR3 spans 14 residues. The V gene end was trimmed by 4 bases and the J gene end by 7 bases; junction bases not matched to a gene: 5. Germline V lookup: CDR1 SGHNT, CDR2 YYREEE (reference sequence). The chain's CDR3 is CASSPGQPNSPLHF. The CDR3 region has the DNA TGTGCCAGCAGCCCGGGACAGCCCAATTCACCCCTCCACTTT.

This rearrangement joins TRBV30 to TRBJ1-2; tentative D call: TRBD1 (5 bases). The germline V and J ends were trimmed by 2 bases and 7 bases, with 17 bases remaining between them. The CDR3 loop spans 14 amino acids. CDR1 and CDR2 from the germline V gene are GTSNPN and SVGIG (reference sequence). CDR3 loop: CAWSKVATRGGYTF. CDR3 DNA sequence: TGTGCCTGGAGTAAGGTCGCGACAAGGGGTGGCTACACCTTC. Based on the CDR3 plus reference TRBV30 and TRBJ1-2, the full variable domain is SQTIHQWPATLVQPVGSPLSLECTVEGTSNPNLYWYRQAAGRGLQLLFYSVGIGQISSEVPQNLSASRPQDRQFILSSKKLLLSDSGFYLCAWSKVATRGGYTFGSGTRLTVV.

This clone was counted only a few times. The gene calls are TRBV6-5 and TRBJ1-6, with 9 bases that match TRBD1. The germline V gene has CDR1 MNHEY and CDR2 SVGAGI. Trimming at V came to 6 bases and at J to 8 bases, leaving 5 bases not matched to a gene. CDR3 size: 14 residues. This CDR3 reads CASRPGQGYSPLHF. CDR3 sequence (DNA): TGTGCCAGCAGACCGGGACAGGGCTATTCACCCCTCCACTTT.

The V and J genes are TRBV28 and TRBJ2-3; TRBD2 is a possible D gene (6 bases). CDR3 size: 12 residues. Trimming cost V 4 bases and J 9 bases, with 11 bases left between them. Germline CDR1 reads MDHEN; CDR2 reads SYDVKM. This CDR3 is CASSWRLGTQYF. Here the CDR3 DNA reads TGTGCCAGCAGTTGGAGACTAGGAACGCAGTATTTT.

V is TRBV6-2 or TRBV6-3 and J is TRBJ2-2; no definite D call. The V end lost 6 bases, the J end lost 0 bases, and 14 bases lay between the germline ends. CDR3 size: 16 residues. CDR1 MNHEY and CDR2 SVGEGT come from the germline V gene. The CDR3 DNA reads TGTGCCAGCAGCTCCAGACTGGATTCGAACACCGGGGAGCTGTTTTTT. This gives the protein CASSSRLDSNTGELFF.

This chain uses TRBV6-4 with TRBJ2-6; TRBD1 matches 12 bases. The CDR3 length is 19 residues. Trimming cost V 2 bases and J 0 bases; bases outside gene matches: 5. Per germline, CDR1 MRHNA and CDR2 SNTAGT. The CDR3 protein is CASSDQGTGGPSGANVLTF. Here the CDR3 DNA reads TGTGCCAGCAGTGACCAAGGGACAGGGGGCCCCTCTGGGGCCAACGTCCTGACTTTC.

The table lists this clone with a count of one. The chain carries TRBV11-3 and TRBJ2-3; 7 nucleotides match TRBD2. This CDR3 is 14 amino acids long. Germline V gives CDR1 SGHNT, CDR2 YENEEA. Losses at the gene ends were 3 bases for V and 2 bases for J; bases not matched to a gene: 2. For the CDR3, the DNA is TGTGCCAGCAGCTTCAGCGGGGACACAGATACGCAGTATTTT. It is translated as CASSFSGDTDTQYF.